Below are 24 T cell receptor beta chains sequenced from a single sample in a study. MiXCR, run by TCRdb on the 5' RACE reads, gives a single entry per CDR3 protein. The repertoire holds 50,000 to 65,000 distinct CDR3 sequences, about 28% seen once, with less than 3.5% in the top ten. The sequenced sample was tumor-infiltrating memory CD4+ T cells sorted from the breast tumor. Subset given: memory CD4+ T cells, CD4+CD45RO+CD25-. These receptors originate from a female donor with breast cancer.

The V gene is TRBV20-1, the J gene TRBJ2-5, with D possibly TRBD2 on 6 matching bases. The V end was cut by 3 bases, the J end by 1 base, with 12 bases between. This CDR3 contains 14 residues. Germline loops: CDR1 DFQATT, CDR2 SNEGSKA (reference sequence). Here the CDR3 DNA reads TGCAGTGCTAGTGGTGGAGCGGGCCAAGAGACCCAGTACTTC. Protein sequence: CSASGGAGQETQYF.

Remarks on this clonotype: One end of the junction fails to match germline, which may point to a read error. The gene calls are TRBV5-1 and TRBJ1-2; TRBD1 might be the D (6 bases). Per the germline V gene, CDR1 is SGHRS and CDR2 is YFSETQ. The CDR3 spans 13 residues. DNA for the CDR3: TGCGCCAGCAGCTTTCCAGGGGCTGATGGCTACATCTTC. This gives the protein CASSFPGADGYIF.

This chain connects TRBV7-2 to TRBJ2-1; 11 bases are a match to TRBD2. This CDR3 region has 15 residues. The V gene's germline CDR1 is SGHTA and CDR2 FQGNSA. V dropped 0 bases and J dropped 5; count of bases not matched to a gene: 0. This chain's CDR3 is CASSLAGLADNEQFF. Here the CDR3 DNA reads TGTGCCAGCAGCTTAGCGGGACTAGCGGACAATGAGCAGTTCTTC. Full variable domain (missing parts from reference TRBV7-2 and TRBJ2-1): GAGVSQSPSNKVTEKGKDVELRCDPISGHTALYWYRQSLGQGLEFLIYFQGNSAPDKSGLPSDRFSAERTGGSVSTLTIQRTQQEDSAVYLCASSLAGLADNEQFFGPGTRLTVL.

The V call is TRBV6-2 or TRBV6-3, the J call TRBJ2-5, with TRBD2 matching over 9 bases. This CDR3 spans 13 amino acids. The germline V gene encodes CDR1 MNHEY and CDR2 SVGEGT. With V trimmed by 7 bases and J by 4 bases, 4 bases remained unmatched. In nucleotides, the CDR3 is TGTGCCAGCAAGCGGGGGGCCGCAGAGACCCAGTACTTC. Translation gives CASKRGAAETQYF.

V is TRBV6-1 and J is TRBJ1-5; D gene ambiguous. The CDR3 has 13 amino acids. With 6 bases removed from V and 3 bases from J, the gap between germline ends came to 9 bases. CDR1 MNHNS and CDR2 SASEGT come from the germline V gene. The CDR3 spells CASRIQSNQPQHF. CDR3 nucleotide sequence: TGTGCCAGCAGGATCCAGTCCAATCAGCCCCAGCATTTT.

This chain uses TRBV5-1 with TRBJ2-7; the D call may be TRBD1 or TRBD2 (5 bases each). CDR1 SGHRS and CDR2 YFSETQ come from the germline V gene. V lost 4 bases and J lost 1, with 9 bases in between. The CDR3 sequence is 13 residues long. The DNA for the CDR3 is TGCGCCAGCAGCCGAGGGGATTCCTACGAGCAGTACTTC. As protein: CASSRGDSYEQYF. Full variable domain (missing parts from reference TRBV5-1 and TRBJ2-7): KAGVTQTPRYLIKTRGQQVTLSCSPISGHRSVSWYQQTPGQGLQFLFEYFSETQRNKGNFPGRFSGRQFSNSRSEMNVSTLELGDSALYLCASSRGDSYEQYFGPGTRLTVT.

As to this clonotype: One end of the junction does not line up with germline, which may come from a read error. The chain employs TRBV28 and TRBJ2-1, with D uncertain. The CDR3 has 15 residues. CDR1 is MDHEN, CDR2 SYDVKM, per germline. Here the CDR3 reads CASSFIRKGYIEQFF. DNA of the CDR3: TGTGCCAGCAGTTTCATCCGCAAAGGGTACATTGAGCAGTTCTTC.

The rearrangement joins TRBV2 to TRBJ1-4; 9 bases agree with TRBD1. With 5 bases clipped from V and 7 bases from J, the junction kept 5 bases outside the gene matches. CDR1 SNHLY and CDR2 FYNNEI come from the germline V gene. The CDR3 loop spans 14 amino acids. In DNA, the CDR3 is TGTGCCAGCAGTAAGACAGGGGGAGGTGAAAAACTGTTTTTT. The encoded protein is CASSKTGGGEKLFF.

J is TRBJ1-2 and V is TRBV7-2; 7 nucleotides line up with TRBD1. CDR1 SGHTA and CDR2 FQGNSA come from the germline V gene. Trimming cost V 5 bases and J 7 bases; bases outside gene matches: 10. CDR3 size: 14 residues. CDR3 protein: CASSPRTGKGGYTF. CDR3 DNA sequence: TGTGCCAGCAGCCCCCGGACAGGAAAGGGTGGCTACACCTTC.

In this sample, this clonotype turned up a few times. CDR3 residues: CASSSRGVRDSPLHF. The CDR3 region has the DNA TGTGCCAGCAGCTCCAGGGGGGTCAGGGATTCACCCCTCCACTTT. The chain combines TRBV5-5 with TRBJ1-6; TRBD1 matches 7 bases. There are 15 residues in the CDR3. Looked up from germline, CDR1 is SGHKS and CDR2 is YYEKEE (reference sequence). The junction had 8 bases not matched to a gene; V was cut back by 3 bases and J by 8 bases.

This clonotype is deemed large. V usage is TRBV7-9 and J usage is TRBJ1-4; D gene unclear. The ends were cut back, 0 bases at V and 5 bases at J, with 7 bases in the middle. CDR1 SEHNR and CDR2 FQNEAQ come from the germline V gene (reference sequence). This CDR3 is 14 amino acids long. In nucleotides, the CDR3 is TGTGCCAGCAGCTTAGCAGGGCAAAATGAAAAACTGTTTTTT. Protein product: CASSLAGQNEKLFF.

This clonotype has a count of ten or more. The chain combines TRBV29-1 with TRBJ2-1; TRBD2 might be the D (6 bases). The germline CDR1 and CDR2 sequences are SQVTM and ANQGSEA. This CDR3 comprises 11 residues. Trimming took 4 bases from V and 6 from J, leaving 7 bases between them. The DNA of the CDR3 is TGCAGCGTTGGGGGACTCAATGAGCAGTTCTTC. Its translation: CSVGGLNEQFF.

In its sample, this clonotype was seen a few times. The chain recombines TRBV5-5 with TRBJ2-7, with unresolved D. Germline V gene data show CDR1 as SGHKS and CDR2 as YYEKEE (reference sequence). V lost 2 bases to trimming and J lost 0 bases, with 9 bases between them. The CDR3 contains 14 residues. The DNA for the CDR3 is TGTGCCAGCAGCTTTGGACCCGGCTCCTACGAGCAGTACTTC. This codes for CASSFGPGSYEQYF.

CDR3 DNA sequence: TGCAGTGCTAGTACCGCCCTAGCGGGAGGTTCCACAGATACGCAGTATTTT. Residues: CSASTALAGGSTDTQYF. The J gene is TRBJ2-3, the V gene TRBV20-1, with 11 positions matching TRBD2. The CDR3 sequence is 17 residues long. Germline-derived CDR1 and CDR2 are DFQATT and SNEGSKA (reference sequence). J lost 2 bases, V lost 3 bases, and 10 bases had no gene match.

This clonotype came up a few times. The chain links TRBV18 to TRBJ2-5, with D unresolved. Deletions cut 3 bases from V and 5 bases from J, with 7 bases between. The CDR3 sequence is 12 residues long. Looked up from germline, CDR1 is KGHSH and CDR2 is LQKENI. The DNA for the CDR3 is TGTGCCAGCTCACCGTCGTCGGAGACCCAGTACTTC. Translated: CASSPSSETQYF. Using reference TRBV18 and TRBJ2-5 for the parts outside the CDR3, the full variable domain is NAGVMQNPRHLVRRRGQEARLRCSPMKGHSHVYWYRQLPEEGLKFMVYLQKENIIDESGMPKERFSAEFPKEGPSILRIQQVVRGDSAAYFCASSPSSETQYFGPGTRLLVL.

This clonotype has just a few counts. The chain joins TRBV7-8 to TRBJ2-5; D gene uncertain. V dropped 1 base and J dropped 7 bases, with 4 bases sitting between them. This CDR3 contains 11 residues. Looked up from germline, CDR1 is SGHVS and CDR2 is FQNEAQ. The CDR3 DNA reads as TGTGCCAGCAGCTTAGACGGGACCCAGTACTTC. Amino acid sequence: CASSLDGTQYF.

CDR3 coding DNA: TGTGCCAGCGGCCGGGACAGACATGAAAAACTGTTTTTT. Protein: CASGRDRHEKLFF. The chain recombines TRBV2 with TRBJ1-4; 7 bases map to TRBD1. The V gene end was trimmed by 8 bases and the J gene end by 6 bases; junction bases not matched to a gene: 6. This CDR3 is built from 13 residues. CDR1 and CDR2 (germline): SNHLY, FYNNEI.

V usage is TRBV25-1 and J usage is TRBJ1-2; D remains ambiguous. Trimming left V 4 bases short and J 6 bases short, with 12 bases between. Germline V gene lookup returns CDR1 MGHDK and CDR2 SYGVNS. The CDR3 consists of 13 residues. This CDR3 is CASSGGILHGYTF. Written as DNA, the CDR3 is TGTGCCAGCAGTGGGGGAATTTTACATGGCTACACCTTC.

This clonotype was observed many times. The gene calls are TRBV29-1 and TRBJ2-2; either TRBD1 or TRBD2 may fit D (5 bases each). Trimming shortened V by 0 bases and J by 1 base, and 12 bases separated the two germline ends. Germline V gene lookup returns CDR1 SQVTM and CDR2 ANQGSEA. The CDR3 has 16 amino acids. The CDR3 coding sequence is TGCAGCGTTGAAGATGGGGCGGGCCAGAACACCGGGGAGCTGTTTTTT. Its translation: CSVEDGAGQNTGELFF.

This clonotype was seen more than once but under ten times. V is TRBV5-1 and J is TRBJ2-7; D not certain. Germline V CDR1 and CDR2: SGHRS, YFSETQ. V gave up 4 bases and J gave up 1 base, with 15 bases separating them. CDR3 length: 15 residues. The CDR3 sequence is CASSNHPETSYEQYF. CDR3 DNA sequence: TGCGCCAGCAGCAATCATCCAGAGACATCCTACGAGCAGTACTTC.

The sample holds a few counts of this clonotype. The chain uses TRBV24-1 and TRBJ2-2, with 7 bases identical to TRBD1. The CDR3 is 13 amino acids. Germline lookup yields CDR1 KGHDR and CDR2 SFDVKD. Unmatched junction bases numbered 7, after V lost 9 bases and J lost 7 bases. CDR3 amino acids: CATGTDNLGELFF. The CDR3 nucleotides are TGTGCCACCGGGACAGATAACCTCGGGGAGCTGTTTTTT.

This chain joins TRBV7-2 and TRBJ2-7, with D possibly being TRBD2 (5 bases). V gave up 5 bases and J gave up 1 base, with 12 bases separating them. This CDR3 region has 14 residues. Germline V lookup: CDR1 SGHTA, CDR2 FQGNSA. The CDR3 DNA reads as TGTGCCAGCAGCCCGCGGGTGCAATCCTACGAGCAGTACTTC. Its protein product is CASSPRVQSYEQYF.

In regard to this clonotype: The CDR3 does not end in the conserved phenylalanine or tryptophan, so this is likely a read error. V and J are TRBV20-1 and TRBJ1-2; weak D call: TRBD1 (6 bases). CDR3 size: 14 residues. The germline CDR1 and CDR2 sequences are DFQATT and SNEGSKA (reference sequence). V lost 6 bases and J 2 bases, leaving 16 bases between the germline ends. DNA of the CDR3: TGCAGTGCCACCCAGGGGAACCTCAACTATGGCTACACCCTC. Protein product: CSATQGNLNYGYTL.

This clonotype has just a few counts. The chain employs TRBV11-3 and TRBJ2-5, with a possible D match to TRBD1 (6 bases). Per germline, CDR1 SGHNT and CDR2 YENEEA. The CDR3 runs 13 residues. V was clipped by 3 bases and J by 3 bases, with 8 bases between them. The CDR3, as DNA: TGTGCCAGCAGCTTGCACAGGGAAGAGACCCAGTACTTC. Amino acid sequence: CASSLHREETQYF.